These 12 T cell receptor beta chains were sequenced from one sample in a study of T-cell reconstitution after alpha-beta-depleted transplantation in children. Preparing the TCRbeta library involved the use of unique molecular identifiers. In TCRdb, the PCR reads were re-called with MiXCR into one record per CDR3 protein. The sample records over 100,000 distinct CDR3 sequences, around a tenth being singletons. The material sequenced was PBMCs, taken before TCRalphabeta/CD19-depleted stem cell transplant. Receptor source: a boy between 2 and 15 years old with acute lymphoblastic leukemia, due to receive a stem cell transplant.

This clonotype was observed a handful of times. CDR3 nucleotide sequence: TGTGCCAGCAGTTACTTTTTTACTAGCGGCTACAATGAGCAGTTCTTC. Translated, it gives CASSYFFTSGYNEQFF. The chain has TRBV6-5 and TRBJ2-1, with 8 positions matching TRBD2. Germline assignment: CDR1 MNHEY and CDR2 SVGAGI. The junction had 5 bases not matched to a gene; V was cut back by 1 base and J by 3 bases. The CDR3 loop spans 16 amino acids.

This clonotype showed up many times. This sequence joins TRBV5-1 and TRBJ2-5; D remains unclear. Germline loops: CDR1 SGHRS, CDR2 YFSETQ. This CDR3 region has 16 residues. Between the trimmed V and J ends, which lost 1 base and 5 bases, there was a span of 18 bases. As DNA, the CDR3 is TGCGCCAGCAGCTTGAAGGGTAGTGGGAAGCAGGAGACCCAGTACTTC. Protein: CASSLKGSGKQETQYF.

The J gene is TRBJ2-4, the V gene TRBV20-1, with 11 bases fitting TRBD2. This CDR3 region has 19 residues. Germline CDR1 is DFQATT and CDR2 is SNEGSKA (reference sequence). The V segment lost 5 bases and the J segment 2 bases; nucleotides outside the gene matches: 17. In nucleotides, the CDR3 is TGCAGTGCTGCGGACCGGCTAGCGGGAGGCCCTGGTACCAAAAACATTCAGTACTTC. Protein product: CSAADRLAGGPGTKNIQYF.

This clonotype was found many times. This chain links TRBV20-1 with TRBJ2-3; no reliable D call. This CDR3 has 10 amino acids. Germline CDR1 DFQATT, CDR2 SNEGSKA (reference sequence). V shed 7 bases and J shed 1 base, with 3 bases lying between them. The CDR3 nucleotides are TGCAGTGTGGGCACAGATACGCAGTATTTT. The encoded protein is CSVGTDTQYF.

The J gene is TRBJ2-1, the V gene TRBV12-3 or TRBV12-4; TRBD2 matches at 8 bases. This CDR3 has 15 amino acids. With 2 bases clipped from V and 6 bases from J, the junction kept 6 bases outside the gene matches. In nucleotides, the CDR3 is TGTGCCAGCAGTTTAATAGCGGGACCGAGCAATGAGCAGTTCTTC. Translation gives CASSLIAGPSNEQFF.

V and J are TRBV10-3 and TRBJ1-5, with 8 positions matching TRBD1. With V trimmed by 3 bases and J by 2 bases, 6 bases remained unmatched. Germline V gene data show CDR1 as ENHRY and CDR2 as SYGVKD. The CDR3 totals 16 residues. The CDR3 spells CAISDKVTGGNQPQHF. CDR3 nucleotide sequence: TGTGCCATCAGTGATAAGGTGACAGGGGGCAATCAGCCCCAGCATTTT.

The V and J genes are TRBV3-1 and TRBJ2-7; 13 bases agree with TRBD2. J gave up 9 bases and V 5 bases, and 22 bases lay outside the gene matches. This CDR3 has 19 residues. In germline, CDR1 is LGHDT, CDR2 YNNKEL (reference sequence). In nucleotides, the CDR3 is TGTGCCAGCAGCTCGAGACCGGGACTAGCGGGAATCGAGTCCACGGCGCAGTACTTC. It is translated as CASSSRPGLAGIESTAQYF.

This clonotype was recorded at least ten times. This chain uses TRBV20-1 with TRBJ2-7; 15 nucleotides align to TRBD2. The CDR3 extends over 14 amino acids. The trim removed 2 bases at V and 9 bases at J, leaving 5 bases unmatched. Germline V lookup: CDR1 DFQATT, CDR2 SNEGSKA (reference sequence). The CDR3 DNA is TGCAGTGCTAGACCGGGACTAGCGGGAGGATGGCAGTACTTC. Translated, it gives CSARPGLAGGWQYF.

The table lists this clonotype with a few counts. In DNA form, the CDR3 reads TGTGCCAGCAGTATCAGGACAGGGTCCTACGAGCAGTACTTC. Amino acids: CASSIRTGSYEQYF. V and J are TRBV2 and TRBJ2-7, with 8 bases that match TRBD1. This CDR3 is built from 14 residues. The ends lost 5 bases at V and 1 base at J; junction bases unmatched: 4. The germline V gene encodes CDR1 SNHLY and CDR2 FYNNEI. The variable domain in full, with the rest retrieved from reference TRBV2 and TRBJ2-7, is EPEVTQTPSHQVTQMGQEVILRCVPISNHLYFYWYRQILGQKVEFLVSFYNNEISEKSEIFDDQFSVERPDGSNFTLKIRSTKLEDSAMYFCASSIRTGSYEQYFGPGTRLTVT.

The chain has TRBV20-1 and TRBJ1-5; possibly TRBD1 for D (5 bases). The CDR3 runs to 14 residues. V lost 0 bases and J 8 bases, leaving 14 bases between the germline ends. Per germline, CDR1 DFQATT and CDR2 SNEGSKA (reference sequence). Here the CDR3 DNA reads TGCAGTGCTAGAGATAACCAGGGCCGGGAGCCCCAGCATTTT. Residues: CSARDNQGREPQHF.

This clonotype was detected only a few times. This chain connects TRBV3-1 to TRBJ2-2; the match to TRBD2 covers 7 bases. There are 13 residues in the CDR3. V dropped 8 bases and J dropped 1; count of bases not matched to a gene: 1. Per the germline V gene, CDR1 is LGHDT and CDR2 is YNNKEL (reference sequence). CDR3 in amino acids: CASRGVNTGELFF. DNA for the CDR3: TGTGCCAGCCGGGGGGTGAACACCGGGGAGCTGTTTTTT.

This clonotype was counted many times. This chain connects TRBV7-2 to TRBJ1-2; the D gene is possibly TRBD1 (6 bases). Germline-derived CDR1 and CDR2 are SGHTA and FQGNSA. V gave up 5 bases and J gave up 8 bases, with 15 bases separating them. The CDR3 consists of 13 residues. CDR3 protein: CASSLNRAAGYTF. As DNA, the CDR3 is TGTGCCAGCAGCCTGAACAGGGCTGCGGGCTACACCTTC.